Detailed here is one T cell receptor (beta chain). This record belongs to a study of blood T cell repertoires in COVID-19. About the research overall: The cDNA or gDNA used as material had been derived from T cells, B-cell-depleted T cells, or PBMCs.

Clones were read by immunoSEQ multiplex PCR, and TCRdb kept only the in-frame ones, dropping some. There are more than 150,000 clones in the sample; approximately 86% occur only once, and 0.99% lies in the top ten. The germline gives CDR1 MGHRA, CDR2 YSYEKL. Trimming removed 2 bases at V and 3 bases at J, with 14 bases between. CDR3 length: 16 residues. Sequenced input: peripheral blood. The chain has TRBV4-1 and TRBJ1-5; the D is unclear. The receptor was isolated from a man aged 18 to 29 with acute or convalescent COVID-19. The CDR3 spells CASSQLIGLLNQPQHF. In nucleotides, the CDR3 is TGCGCCAGCAGCCAACTAATCGGACTGCTCAATCAGCCCCAGCATTTT.